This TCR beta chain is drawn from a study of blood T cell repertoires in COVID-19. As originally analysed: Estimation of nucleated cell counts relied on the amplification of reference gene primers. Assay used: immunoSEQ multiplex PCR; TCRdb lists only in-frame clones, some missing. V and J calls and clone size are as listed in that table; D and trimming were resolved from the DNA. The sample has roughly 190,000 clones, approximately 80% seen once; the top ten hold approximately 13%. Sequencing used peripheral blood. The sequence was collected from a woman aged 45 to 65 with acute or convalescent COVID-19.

The CDR3 reads CASSLGTGVHNQPQHF. The CDR3 DNA reads as TGTGCCAGCAGCTTAGGGACAGGGGTCCACAATCAGCCCCAGCATTTT. The chain is built from TRBV5-8 and TRBJ1-5, with TRBD1 matching 10 bases. V trimming: 2 bases; J trimming: 3 bases; junction bases outside the gene matches: 5. CDR1 and CDR2 (germline): SGHTS, YDEGEE. This CDR3 comprises 16 residues. Together with reference TRBV5-8 and TRBJ1-5, the CDR3 gives the full variable domain: EAGVTQSPTHLIKTRGQQATLRCSPISGHTSVYWYQQALGLGLQFLLWYDEGEERNRGNFPPRFSGRQFPNYSSELNVNALELEDSALYLCASSLGTGVHNQPQHFGDGTRLSIL.